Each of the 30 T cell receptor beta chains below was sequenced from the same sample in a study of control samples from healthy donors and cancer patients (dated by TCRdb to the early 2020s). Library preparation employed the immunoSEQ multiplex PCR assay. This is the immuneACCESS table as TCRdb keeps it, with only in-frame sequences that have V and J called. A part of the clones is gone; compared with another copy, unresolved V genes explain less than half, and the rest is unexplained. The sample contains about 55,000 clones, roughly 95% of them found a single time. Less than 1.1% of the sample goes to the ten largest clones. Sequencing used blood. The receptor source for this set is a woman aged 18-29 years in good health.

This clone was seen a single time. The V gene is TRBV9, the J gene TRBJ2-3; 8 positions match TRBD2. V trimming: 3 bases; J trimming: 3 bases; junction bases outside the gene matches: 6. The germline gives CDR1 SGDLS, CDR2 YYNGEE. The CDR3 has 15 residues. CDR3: CASSDAGLVTDTQYF. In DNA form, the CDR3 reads TGTGCCAGCAGCGACGCGGGACTAGTAACAGATACGCAGTATTTT.

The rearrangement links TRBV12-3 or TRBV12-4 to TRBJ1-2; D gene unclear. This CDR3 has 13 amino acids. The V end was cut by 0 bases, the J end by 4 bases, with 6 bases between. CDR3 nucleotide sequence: TGTGCCAGCAGTTTAGCTTCAGGCTATGGCTACACCTTC. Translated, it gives CASSLASGYGYTF.

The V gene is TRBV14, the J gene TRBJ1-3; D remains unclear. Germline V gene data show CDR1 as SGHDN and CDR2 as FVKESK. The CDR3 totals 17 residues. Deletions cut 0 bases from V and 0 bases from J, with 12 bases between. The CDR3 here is CASSQDSRIYSGNTIYF. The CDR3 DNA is TGTGCCAGCAGCCAAGATAGCCGGATTTACTCTGGAAACACCATATATTTT.

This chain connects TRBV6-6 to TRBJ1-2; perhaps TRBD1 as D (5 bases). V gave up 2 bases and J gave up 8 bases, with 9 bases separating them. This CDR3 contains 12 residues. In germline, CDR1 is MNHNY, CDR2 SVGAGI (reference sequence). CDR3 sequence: CASSYRGRGYTF. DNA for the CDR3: TGTGCCAGCAGTTACCGGGGACGCGGCTACACCTTC.

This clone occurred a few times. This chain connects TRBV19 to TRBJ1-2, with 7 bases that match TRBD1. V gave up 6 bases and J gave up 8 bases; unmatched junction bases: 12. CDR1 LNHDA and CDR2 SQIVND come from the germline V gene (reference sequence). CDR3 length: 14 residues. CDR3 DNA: TGTGCCAGTAGAGTTCGGGCAGGGGGAGAGGGCTACACCTTC. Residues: CASRVRAGGEGYTF. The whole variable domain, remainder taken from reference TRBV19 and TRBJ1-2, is DGGITQSPKYLFRKEGQNVTLSCEQNLNHDAMYWYRQDPGQGLRLIYYSQIVNDFQKGDIAEGYSVSREKKESFPLTVTSAQKNPTAFYLCASRVRAGGEGYTFGSGTRLTVV.

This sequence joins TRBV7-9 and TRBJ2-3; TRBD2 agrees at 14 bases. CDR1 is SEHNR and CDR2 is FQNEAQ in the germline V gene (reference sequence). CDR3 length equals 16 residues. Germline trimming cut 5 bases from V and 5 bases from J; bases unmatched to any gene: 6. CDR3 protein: CASSGPGLAGEDTQYF. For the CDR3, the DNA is TGTGCCAGCAGCGGCCCGGGACTAGCGGGGGAAGATACGCAGTATTTT.

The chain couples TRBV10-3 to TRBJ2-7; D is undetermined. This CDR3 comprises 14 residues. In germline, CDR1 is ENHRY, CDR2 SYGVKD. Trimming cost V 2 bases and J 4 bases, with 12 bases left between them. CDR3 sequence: CAISEGQESYEQYF. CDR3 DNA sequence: TGTGCCATCAGTGAGGGGCAGGAAAGTTACGAGCAGTACTTC.

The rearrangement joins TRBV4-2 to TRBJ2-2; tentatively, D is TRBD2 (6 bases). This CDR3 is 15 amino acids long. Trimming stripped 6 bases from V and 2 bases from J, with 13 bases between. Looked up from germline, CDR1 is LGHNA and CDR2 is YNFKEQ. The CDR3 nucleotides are TGTGCCAGCAGTTCTTCTGCGGGAAACACCGGGGAGCTGTTTTTT. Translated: CASSSSAGNTGELFF.

CDR3 sequence: CASSQGGGRDTEAFF. The CDR3 DNA follows: TGTGCCAGCAGCCAAGGGGGGGGGCGCGACACTGAAGCTTTCTTT. The rearrangement joins TRBV14 to TRBJ1-1; D may be TRBD1 (6 bases). The CDR3 length is 15 residues. V was trimmed by 1 base and J by 3 bases, leaving 12 bases between them. Germline V CDR1 and CDR2: SGHDN, FVKESK.

The CDR3 loop is CASSRGGSGATEAFF. In DNA, the CDR3 is TGTGCCAGCAGCCGGGGGGGTTCGGGAGCCACTGAAGCTTTCTTT. The V call is TRBV6-5, the J call TRBJ1-1; a weak D match, TRBD1 (5 bases). Germline CDR1 MNHEY, CDR2 SVGAGI. The CDR3 has 15 amino acids. Trimming left V 6 bases short and J 4 bases short, with 18 bases between.

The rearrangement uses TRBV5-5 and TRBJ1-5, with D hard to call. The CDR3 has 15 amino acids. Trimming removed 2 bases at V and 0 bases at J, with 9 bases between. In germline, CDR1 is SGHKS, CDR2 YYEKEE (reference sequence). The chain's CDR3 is CASSLRGDSNQPQHF. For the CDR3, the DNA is TGTGCCAGCAGCTTACGAGGAGATAGCAATCAGCCCCAGCATTTT. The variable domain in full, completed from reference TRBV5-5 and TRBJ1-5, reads DAGVTQSPTHLIKTRGQQVTLRCSPISGHKSVSWYQQVLGQGPQFIFQYYEKEERGRGNFPDRFSARQFPNYSSELNVNALLLGDSALYLCASSLRGDSNQPQHFGDGTRLSIL.

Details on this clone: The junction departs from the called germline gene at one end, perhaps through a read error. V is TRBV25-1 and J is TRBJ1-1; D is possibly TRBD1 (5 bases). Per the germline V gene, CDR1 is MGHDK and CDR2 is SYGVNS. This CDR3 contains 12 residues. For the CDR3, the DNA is TGTGCCAGCTCAATGGGACTGATGATTTTGTATTGG. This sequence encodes CASSMGLMILYW.

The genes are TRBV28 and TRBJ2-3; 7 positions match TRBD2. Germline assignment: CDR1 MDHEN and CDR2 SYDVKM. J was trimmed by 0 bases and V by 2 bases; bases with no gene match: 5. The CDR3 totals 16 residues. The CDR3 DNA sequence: TGTGCCAGCAGTTTAAGAGCGGGGTCTAGCACAGATACGCAGTATTTT. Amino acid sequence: CASSLRAGSSTDTQYF.

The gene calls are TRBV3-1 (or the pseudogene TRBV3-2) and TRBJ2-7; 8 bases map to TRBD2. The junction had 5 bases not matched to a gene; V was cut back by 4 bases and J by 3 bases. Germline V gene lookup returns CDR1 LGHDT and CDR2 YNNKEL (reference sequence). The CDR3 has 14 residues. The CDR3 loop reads CASSPEAGGYEQYF. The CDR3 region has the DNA TGTGCCAGCAGCCCCGAGGCGGGGGGCTACGAGCAGTACTTC.

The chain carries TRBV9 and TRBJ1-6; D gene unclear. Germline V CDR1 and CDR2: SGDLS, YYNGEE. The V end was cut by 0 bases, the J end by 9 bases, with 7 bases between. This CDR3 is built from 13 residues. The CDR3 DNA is TGTGCCAGCAGCGTAGAGGAGAGTTCACCCCTCCACTTT. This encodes CASSVEESSPLHF.

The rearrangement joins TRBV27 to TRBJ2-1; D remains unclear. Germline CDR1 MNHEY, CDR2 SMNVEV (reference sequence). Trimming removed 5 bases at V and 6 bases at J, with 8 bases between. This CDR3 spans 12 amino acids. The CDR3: CASSNPGNEQFF. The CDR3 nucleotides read TGTGCCAGCAGTAACCCCGGCAATGAGCAGTTCTTC.

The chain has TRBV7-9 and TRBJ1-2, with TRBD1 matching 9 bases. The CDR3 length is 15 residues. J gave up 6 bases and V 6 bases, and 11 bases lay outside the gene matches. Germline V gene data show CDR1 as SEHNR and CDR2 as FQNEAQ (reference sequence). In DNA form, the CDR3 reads TGTGCCAGCAGAGTCACAGGGGGCGGGGAGGATGGCTACACCTTC. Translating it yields CASRVTGGGEDGYTF.

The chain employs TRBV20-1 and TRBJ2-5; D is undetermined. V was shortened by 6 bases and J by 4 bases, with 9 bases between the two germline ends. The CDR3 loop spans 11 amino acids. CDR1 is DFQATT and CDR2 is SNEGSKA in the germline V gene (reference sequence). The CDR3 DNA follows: TGCAGTGCGAGAAGGGCAGAGACCCAGTACTTC. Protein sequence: CSARRAETQYF.

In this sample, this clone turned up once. The CDR3 loop reads CASSFNYGYTF. The CDR3 DNA reads as TGTGCCAGCAGCTTCAACTATGGCTACACCTTC. The rearrangement joins TRBV5-8 to TRBJ1-2; D unresolved. This CDR3 is built from 11 residues. Germline loops: CDR1 SGHTS, CDR2 YDEGEE. V gave up 2 bases and J gave up 2 bases, with 1 base separating them.

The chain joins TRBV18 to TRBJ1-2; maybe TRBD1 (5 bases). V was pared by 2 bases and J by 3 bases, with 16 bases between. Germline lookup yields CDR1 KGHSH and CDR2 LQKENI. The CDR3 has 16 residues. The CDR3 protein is CASSPGSRVRDYGYTF. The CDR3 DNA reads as TGTGCCAGCTCACCAGGTTCCAGAGTCAGGGACTATGGCTACACCTTC.

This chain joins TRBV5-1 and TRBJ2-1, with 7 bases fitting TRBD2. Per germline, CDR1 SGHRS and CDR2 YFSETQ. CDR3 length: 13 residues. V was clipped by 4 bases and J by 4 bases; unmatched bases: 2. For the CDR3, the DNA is TGCGCCAGCAGCCCGGGAGGATACAATGAGCAGTTCTTC. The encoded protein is CASSPGGYNEQFF.

The CDR3 DNA follows: TGTGCCAGCAGGCCCGGGACACTCTATGGCTACACCTTC. The encoded protein is CASRPGTLYGYTF. The chain uses TRBV28 and TRBJ1-2, with D possibly being TRBD1 (6 bases). V shed 6 bases and J shed 4 bases, with 12 bases lying between them. Germline lookup yields CDR1 MDHEN and CDR2 SYDVKM. The CDR3 contains 13 residues.

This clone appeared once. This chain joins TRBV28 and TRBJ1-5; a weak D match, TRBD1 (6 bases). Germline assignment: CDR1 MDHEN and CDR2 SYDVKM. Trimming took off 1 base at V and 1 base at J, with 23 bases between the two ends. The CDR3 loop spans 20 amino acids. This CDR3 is CASSLLYLRTTRGSNQPQHF. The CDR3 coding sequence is TGTGCCAGCAGTTTATTGTACCTAAGAACCACAAGGGGGAGCAATCAGCCCCAGCATTTT.

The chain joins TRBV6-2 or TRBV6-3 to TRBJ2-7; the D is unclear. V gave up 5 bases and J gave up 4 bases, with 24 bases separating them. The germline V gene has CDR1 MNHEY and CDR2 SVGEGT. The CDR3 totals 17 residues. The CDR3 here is CASSLLRTVKLSYEQYF. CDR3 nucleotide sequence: TGTGCCAGCAGTCTTCTCCGTACGGTTAAGTTGTCGTACGAGCAGTACTTC.

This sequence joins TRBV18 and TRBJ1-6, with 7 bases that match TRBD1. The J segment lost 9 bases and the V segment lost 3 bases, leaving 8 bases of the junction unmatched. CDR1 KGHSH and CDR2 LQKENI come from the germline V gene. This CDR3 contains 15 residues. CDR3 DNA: TGTGCCAGCTCACCGGGGCAGGGGGAAATTTCACCCCTCCACTTT. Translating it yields CASSPGQGEISPLHF.

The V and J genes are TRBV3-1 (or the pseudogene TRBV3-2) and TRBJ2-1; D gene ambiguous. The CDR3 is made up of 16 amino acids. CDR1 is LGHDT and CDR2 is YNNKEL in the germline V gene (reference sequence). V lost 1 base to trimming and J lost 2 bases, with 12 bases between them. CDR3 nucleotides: TGTGCCAGCAGCCAAGCCCTAGGGTCTCCCTACAATGAGCAGTTCTTC. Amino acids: CASSQALGSPYNEQFF.

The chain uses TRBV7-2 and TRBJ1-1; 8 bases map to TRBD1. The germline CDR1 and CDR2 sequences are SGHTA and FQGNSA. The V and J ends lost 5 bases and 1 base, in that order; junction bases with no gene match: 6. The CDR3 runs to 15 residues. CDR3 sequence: CASSPQGVGNTEAFF. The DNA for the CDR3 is TGTGCCAGCAGCCCACAGGGGGTTGGGAACACTGAAGCTTTCTTT.

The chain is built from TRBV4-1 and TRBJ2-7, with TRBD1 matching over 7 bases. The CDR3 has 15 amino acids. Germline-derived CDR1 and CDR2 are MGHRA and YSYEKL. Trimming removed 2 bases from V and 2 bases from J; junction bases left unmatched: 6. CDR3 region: CASSQTGTATYEQYF. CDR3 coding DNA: TGCGCCAGCAGCCAAACCGGGACAGCAACCTACGAGCAGTACTTC.

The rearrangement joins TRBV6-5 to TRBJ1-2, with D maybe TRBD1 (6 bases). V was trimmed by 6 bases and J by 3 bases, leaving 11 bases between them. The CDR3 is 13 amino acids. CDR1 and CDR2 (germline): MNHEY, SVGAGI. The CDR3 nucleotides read TGTGCCAGCAGGCGACAGGCGGACTATGGCTACACCTTC. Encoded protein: CASRRQADYGYTF.

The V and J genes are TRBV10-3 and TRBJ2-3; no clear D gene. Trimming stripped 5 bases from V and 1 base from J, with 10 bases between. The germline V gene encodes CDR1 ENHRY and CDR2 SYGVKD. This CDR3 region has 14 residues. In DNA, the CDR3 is TGTGCCATCAGTCTAATCGGAGGCACAGATACGCAGTATTTT. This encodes CAISLIGGTDTQYF.